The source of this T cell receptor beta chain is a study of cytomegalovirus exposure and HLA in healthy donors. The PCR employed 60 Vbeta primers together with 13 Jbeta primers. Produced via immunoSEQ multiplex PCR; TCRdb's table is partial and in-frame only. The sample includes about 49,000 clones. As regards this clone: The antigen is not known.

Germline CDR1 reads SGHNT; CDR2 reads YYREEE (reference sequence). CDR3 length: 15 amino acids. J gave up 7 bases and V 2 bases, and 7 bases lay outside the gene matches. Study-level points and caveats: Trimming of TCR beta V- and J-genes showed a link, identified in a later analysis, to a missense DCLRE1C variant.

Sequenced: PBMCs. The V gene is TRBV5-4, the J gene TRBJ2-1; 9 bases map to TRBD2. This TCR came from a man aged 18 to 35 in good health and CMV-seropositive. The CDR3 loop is CASSFIAGVENEQFF. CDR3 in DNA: TGTGCCAGCAGCTTCATAGCGGGAGTGGAAAATGAGCAGTTCTTC.